This T cell receptor (beta chain) is drawn from a study of T cell changes during pregnancy in multiple sclerosis. V lost 5 bases, J lost 5 bases, and 10 bases lay in between. There are 12 residues in the CDR3. CDR1 and CDR2 from the germline V gene are MNHEY and SVGAGI. Sequencing was performed with immunoSEQ multiplex PCR; in TCRdb, only in-frame clones are kept and a portion is missing. The profile shows around 77,000 clones, approximately 90% of them singletons. This sample comprised peripheral blood, obtained in the third trimester of pregnancy. The receptor was derived from a female donor with multiple sclerosis, enrolled in a pregnancy study. The rearrangement uses TRBV6-5 and TRBJ2-7, with TRBD2 as a possible D gene (5 bases). The CDR3 sequence is CASSRTGDEQYF. In nucleotides, the CDR3 is TGTGCCAGCAGTAGGACTGGCGACGAGCAGTACTTC.